This TCR beta chain is drawn from a study of post-analysis software for immune sequencing data (dated by TCRdb to the mid-2010s). About the full investigation: Disease courses on record covered relapsing-remitting, secondary progressive and progressive-relapsing multiple sclerosis, though some patients had no subtype annotation. The patient repertoires were set against 10 to 11 previously published healthy control repertoires from donors whose ages ranged from about 6 to 27 years. A subset of samples was prepared in parallel using single-end sample barcoding, then pooled and co-amplified after Illumina adapter ligation.

Library method: PCR. The sequencer listed for this sample is Illumina HiSeq 2500. Unique molecular identifiers were incorporated into TCR beta cDNA libraries to reduce PCR and sequencing biases. Roughly 0.5 million cDNA molecules were obtained per 1 to 10 million input T cells, so each molecule approximated one T cell. Patient libraries were prepared and sequenced with the same protocol used for the earlier healthy control dataset. Samples belonging to the same batch were prepared together, multiplexed and sequenced on a shared HiSeq lane. In the original analysis: MIGEC handled the raw barcoded reads, throwing out single-read molecular identifier groups before consensus assembly and CDR3 extraction. VDJtools was used for post-analysis of the clonotype tables, with diversity normalized by down-sampling every dataset to the smallest sample size. In repertoire overlap clustering, CDR3 amino acid sequences, but not nucleotide sequences, were matched to correct batch-related cross-sample contamination. TCRdb cleaned the public reads at Q25 with fastp, built clones with MiXCR and kept in-frame beta chains. Rows with a matching CDR3 protein are joined into one entry that keeps the most common DNA and genes. TCRdb assigned the V and J calls; the authors' analysis was not used. The sample table holds 500,000 to 600,000 distinct CDR3 sequences, of which around 40% were seen once. About 1.5% of the sample comes from the top ten.

The sample holds one count of this clonotype. Its cognate antigen has yet to be identified. No base-level quality is on record; no much larger clone is a single base apart. To demonstrate the VDJtools post-analysis software, the study profiled TCR beta repertoires from the peripheral blood of 10 to 15 young patients with multiple sclerosis. The multiple sclerosis patients were children and adolescents between about 6 and 15 years of age. The study at large found these results: When samples were clustered directly using the F measure, samples prepared in the same batch co-clustered strongly, which prompted a batch-effect correction. The multiple sclerosis patient group was slightly younger than the control group. Significantly higher frequencies in patients than in controls were found for a few TRBV segments, including TRBV5-6, TRBV5-1 and TRBV20-1. Compared with controls, multiple sclerosis patients had significantly lower normalized Chao1 diversity, a finding suggesting substantial peripheral T-cell clonal expansion.

The CDR3 numbers 17 residues from cysteine through phenylalanine. Of the read, only the CDR3 DNA is kept; its 51 bases are in frame from base 1. Germline trimming: 1 base from V, 4 bases from J; junction bases outside gene matches: 7. The sample taken for sequencing was blood. The sequence was obtained from a girl under 18 with multiple sclerosis. Recombination joined TRBV12-3 or TRBV12-4 with TRBJ2-2; TRBD1 fits 9 bases in the junction. The CDR3 amino acid sequence is: CASSLGLQGAGTGELFF. The nucleotide sequence is TGTGCCAGCAGTTTAGGGTTACAGGGGGCAGGCACCGGGGAGCTGTTTTTT.